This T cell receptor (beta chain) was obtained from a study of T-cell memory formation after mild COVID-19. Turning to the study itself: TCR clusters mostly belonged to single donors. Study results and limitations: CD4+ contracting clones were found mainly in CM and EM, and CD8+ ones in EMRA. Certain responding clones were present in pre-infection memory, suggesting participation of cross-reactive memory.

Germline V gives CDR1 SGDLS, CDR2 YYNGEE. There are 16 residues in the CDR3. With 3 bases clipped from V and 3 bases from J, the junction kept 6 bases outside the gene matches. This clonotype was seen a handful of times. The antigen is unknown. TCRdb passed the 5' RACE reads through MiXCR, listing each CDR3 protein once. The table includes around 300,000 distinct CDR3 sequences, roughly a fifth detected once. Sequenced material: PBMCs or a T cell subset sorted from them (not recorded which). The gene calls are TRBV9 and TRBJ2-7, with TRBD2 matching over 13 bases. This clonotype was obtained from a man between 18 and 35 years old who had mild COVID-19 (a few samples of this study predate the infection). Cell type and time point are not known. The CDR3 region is CASSAEGLAGYYEQYF. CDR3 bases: TGTGCCAGCAGCGCGGAGGGACTAGCGGGGTACTACGAGCAGTACTTC. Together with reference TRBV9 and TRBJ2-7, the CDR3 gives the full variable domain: DSGVTQTPKHLITATGQRVTLRCSPRSGDLSVYWYQQSLDQGLQFLIQYYNGEERAKGNILERFSAQQFPDLHSELNLSSLELGDSALYFCASSAEGLAGYYEQYFGPGTRLTVT.